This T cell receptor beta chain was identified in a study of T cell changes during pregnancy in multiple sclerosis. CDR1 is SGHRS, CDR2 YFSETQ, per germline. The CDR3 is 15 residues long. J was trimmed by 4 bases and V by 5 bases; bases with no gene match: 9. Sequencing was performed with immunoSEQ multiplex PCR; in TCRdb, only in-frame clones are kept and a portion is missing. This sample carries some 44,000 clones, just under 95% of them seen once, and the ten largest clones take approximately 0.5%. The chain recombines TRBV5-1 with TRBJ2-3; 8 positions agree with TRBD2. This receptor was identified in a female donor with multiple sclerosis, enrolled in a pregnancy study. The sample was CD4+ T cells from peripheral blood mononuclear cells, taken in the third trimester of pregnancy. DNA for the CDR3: TGCGCCAGCAGTCTTGACGGGACTAGATCAGATACGCAGTATTTT. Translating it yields CASSLDGTRSDTQYF. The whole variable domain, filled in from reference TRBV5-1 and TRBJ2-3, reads KAGVTQTPRYLIKTRGQQVTLSCSPISGHRSVSWYQQTPGQGLQFLFEYFSETQRNKGNFPGRFSGRQFSNSRSEMNVSTLELGDSALYLCASSLDGTRSDTQYFGPGTRLTVL.